This TCR beta chain was identified in a study of blood T cell repertoires in COVID-19. Study information: Whether acute or convalescent, the COVID-19 samples came from the United States, Italy and Spain. In each case, the material was cDNA or gDNA derived from T cells, B-cell-depleted T cells, or PBMCs.

The CDR3 is 15 residues long. Trimming cost V 3 bases and J 6 bases; bases outside gene matches: 7. CDR1 is SGHNT and CDR2 is YYREEE in the germline V gene (reference sequence). Original data processing: Amplifying reference gene primers gave estimates of nucleated cell counts. Measured with immunoSEQ multiplex PCR; TCRdb has only the in-frame clones, and not every one. V and J calls plus clone size are reproduced from that table; the DNA served to infer D and trimming. The sample lists approximately 240,000 clones; roughly four fifths were seen once. The origin of this receptor is a man aged 50 or older with acute or convalescent COVID-19. The gene calls are TRBV5-4 and TRBJ2-5; 11 positions agree with TRBD2. Sequenced sample: peripheral blood. CDR3 nucleotide sequence: TGTGCCAGCAGCTCGGGACTAGCGGCAGCCAAGACCCAGTACTTC. Translating it yields CASSSGLAAAKTQYF.